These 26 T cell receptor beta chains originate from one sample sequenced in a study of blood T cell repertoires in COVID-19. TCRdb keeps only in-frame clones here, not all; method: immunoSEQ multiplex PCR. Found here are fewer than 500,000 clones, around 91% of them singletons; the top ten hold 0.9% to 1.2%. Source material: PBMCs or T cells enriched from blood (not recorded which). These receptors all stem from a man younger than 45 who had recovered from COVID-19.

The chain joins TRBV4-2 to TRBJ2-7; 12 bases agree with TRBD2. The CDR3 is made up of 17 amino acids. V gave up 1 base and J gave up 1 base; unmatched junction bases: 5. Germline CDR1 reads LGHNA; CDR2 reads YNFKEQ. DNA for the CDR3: TGTGCCAGCAGCCAAGTGGAACTAGCGGGAGGTTCCTACGAGCAGTACTTC. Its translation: CASSQVELAGGSYEQYF.

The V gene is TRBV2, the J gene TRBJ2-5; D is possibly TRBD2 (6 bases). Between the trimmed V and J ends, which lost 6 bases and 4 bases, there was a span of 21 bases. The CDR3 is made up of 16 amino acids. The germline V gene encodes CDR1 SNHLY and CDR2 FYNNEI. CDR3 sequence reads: CASRLSGGGGRETQYF. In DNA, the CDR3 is TGTGCCAGCAGGCTTAGCGGAGGCGGAGGTAGAGAGACCCAGTACTTC.

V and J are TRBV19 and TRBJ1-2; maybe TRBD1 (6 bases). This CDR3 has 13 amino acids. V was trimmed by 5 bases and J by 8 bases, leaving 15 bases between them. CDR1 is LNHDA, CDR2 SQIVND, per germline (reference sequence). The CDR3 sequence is CASSAQGREGYTF. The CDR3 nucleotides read TGTGCCAGTAGTGCGCAGGGGCGGGAGGGCTACACCTTC.

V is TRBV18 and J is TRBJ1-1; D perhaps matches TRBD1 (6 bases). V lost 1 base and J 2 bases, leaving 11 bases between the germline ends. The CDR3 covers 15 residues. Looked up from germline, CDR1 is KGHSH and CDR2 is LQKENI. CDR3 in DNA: TGTGCCAGCTCACCACAAACAGGGCTAAACACTGAAGCTTTCTTT. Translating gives CASSPQTGLNTEAFF.

The CDR3: CASSDSSGGTSNQPQHF. The CDR3 nucleotides read TGTGCCAGCAGTGATTCTTCAGGGGGTACTAGCAATCAGCCCCAGCATTTT. The chain joins TRBV2 to TRBJ1-5; TRBD1 matches 7 bases. The length of the CDR3 is 17 residues. Germline V gene data show CDR1 as SNHLY and CDR2 as FYNNEI. V was clipped by 3 bases and J by 0 bases; unmatched bases: 8. Filled out from reference TRBV2 and TRBJ1-5, the complete variable domain reads EPEVTQTPSHQVTQMGQEVILRCVPISNHLYFYWYRQILGQKVEFLVSFYNNEISEKSEIFDDQFSVERPDGSNFTLKIRSTKLEDSAMYFCASSDSSGGTSNQPQHFGDGTRLSIL.

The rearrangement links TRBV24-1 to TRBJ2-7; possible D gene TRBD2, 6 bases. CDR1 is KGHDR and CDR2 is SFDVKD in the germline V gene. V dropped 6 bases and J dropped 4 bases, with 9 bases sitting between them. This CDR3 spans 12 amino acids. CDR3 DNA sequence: TGTGCCACCAGTCACGGGAGTTACGAGCAGTACTTC. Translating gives CATSHGSYEQYF.

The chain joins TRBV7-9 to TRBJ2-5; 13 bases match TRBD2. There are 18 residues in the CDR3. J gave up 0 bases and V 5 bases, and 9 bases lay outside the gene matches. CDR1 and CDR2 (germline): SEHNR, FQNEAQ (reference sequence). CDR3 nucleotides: TGTGCCAGCAGCGCAGGACTAGCGGGAGTCCAGTACCAAGAGACCCAGTACTTC. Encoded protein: CASSAGLAGVQYQETQYF. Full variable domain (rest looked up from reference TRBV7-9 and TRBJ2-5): DTGVSQNPRHKITKRGQNVTFRCDPISEHNRLYWYRQTLGQGPEFLTYFQNEAQLEKSRLLSDRFSAERPKGSFSTLEIQRTEQGDSAMYLCASSAGLAGVQYQETQYFGPGTRLLVL.

This chain's CDR3 is CAIRAATEAFF. CDR3 DNA: TGTGCCATCCGAGCTGCCACTGAAGCTTTCTTT. The genes are TRBV6-5 and TRBJ1-1; D unresolved. Germline CDR1 is MNHEY and CDR2 is SVGAGI. With 10 bases removed from V and 4 bases from J, the gap between germline ends came to 10 bases. The CDR3 runs to 11 residues.

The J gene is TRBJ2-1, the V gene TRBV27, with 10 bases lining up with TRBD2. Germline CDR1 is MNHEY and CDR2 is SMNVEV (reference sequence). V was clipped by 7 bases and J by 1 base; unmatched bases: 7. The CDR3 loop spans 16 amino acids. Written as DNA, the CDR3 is TGTGCCAGCACAGGTACTAGCGGGATGTCCTACAATGAGCAGTTCTTC. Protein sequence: CASTGTSGMSYNEQFF.

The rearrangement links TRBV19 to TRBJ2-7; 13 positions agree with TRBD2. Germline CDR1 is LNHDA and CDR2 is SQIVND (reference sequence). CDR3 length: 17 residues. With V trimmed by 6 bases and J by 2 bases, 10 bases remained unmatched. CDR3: CASSYEPGLAGPYEQYF. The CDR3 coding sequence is TGTGCCAGTAGCTACGAACCGGGACTAGCGGGACCCTACGAGCAGTACTTC. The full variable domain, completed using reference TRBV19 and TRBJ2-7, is DGGITQSPKYLFRKEGQNVTLSCEQNLNHDAMYWYRQDPGQGLRLIYYSQIVNDFQKGDIAEGYSVSREKKESFPLTVTSAQKNPTAFYLCASSYEPGLAGPYEQYFGPGTRLTVT.

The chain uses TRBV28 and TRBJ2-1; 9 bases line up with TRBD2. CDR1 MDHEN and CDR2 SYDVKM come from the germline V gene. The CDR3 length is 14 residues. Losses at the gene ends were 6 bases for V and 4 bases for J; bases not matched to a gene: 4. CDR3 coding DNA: TGTGCCAGCAGCAATAGCGGGAGTTACAATGAGCAGTTCTTC. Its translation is CASSNSGSYNEQFF.

For the CDR3, the DNA is TGTGCCAGCAGGACTATCGAACGGGTATATAATTCACCCCTCCACTTT. This translates into CASRTIERVYNSPLHF. This chain links TRBV27 with TRBJ1-6; D ambiguous. The V and J ends lost 6 bases and 4 bases respectively, with 16 bases between them. There are 16 residues in the CDR3. Germline V gene lookup returns CDR1 MNHEY and CDR2 SMNVEV (reference sequence).

The CDR3, as DNA: TGTGCCATCAGGAAAAATAGGACTCCCCTCATCTACGAGCAGTACTTC. Its protein is CAIRKNRTPLIYEQYF. This chain links TRBV10-3 with TRBJ2-7, with D possibly being TRBD2 (5 bases). The V gene's germline CDR1 is ENHRY and CDR2 SYGVKD. V was pared by 6 bases and J by 3 bases, with 21 bases between. The CDR3 has 16 residues.

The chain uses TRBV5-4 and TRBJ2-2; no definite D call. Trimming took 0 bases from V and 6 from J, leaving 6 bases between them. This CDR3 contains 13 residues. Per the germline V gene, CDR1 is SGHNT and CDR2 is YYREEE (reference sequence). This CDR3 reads CASSLETPGELFF. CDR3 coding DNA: TGTGCCAGCAGCTTGGAGACACCCGGGGAGCTGTTTTTT.

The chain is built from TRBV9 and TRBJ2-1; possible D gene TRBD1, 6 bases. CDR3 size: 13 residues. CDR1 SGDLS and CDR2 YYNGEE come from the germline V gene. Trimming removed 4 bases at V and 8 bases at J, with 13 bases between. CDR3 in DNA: TGTGCCAGCAGCTCCCTGGGGGCCGATGAGCAGTTCTTC. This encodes CASSSLGADEQFF. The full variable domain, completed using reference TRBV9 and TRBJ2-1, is DSGVTQTPKHLITATGQRVTLRCSPRSGDLSVYWYQQSLDQGLQFLIQYYNGEERAKGNILERFSAQQFPDLHSELNLSSLELGDSALYFCASSSLGADEQFFGPGTRLTVL.

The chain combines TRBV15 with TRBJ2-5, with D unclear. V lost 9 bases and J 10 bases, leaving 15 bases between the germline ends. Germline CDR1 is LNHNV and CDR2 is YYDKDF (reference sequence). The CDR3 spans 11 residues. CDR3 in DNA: TGTGCCACGAACTCCCTCGGAGTCCAGTACTTC. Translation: CATNSLGVQYF.

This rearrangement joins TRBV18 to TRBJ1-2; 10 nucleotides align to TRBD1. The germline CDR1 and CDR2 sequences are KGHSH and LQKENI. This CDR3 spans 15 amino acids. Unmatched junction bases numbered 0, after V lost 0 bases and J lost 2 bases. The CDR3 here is CASSPPGQGNYGYTF. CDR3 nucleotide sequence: TGTGCCAGCTCACCACCGGGACAGGGGAACTATGGCTACACCTTC.

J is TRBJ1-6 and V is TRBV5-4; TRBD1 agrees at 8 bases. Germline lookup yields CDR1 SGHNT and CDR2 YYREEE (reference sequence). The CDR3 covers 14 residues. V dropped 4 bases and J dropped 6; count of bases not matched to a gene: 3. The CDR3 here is CASSRQGSNSPLHF. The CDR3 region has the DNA TGTGCCAGCAGCCGACAGGGGTCTAATTCACCCCTCCACTTT. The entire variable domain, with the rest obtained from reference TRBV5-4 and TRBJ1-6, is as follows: ETGVTQSPTHLIKTRGQQVTLRCSSQSGHNTVSWYQQALGQGPQFIFQYYREEENGRGNFPPRFSGLQFPNYSSELNVNALELDDSALYLCASSRQGSNSPLHFGNGTRLTVT.

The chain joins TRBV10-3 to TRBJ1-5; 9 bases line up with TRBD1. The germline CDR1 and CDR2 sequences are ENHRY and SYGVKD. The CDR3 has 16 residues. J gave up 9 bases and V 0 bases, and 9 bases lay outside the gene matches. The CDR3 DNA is TGTGCCATCAGTGAGTCTCGGGGACAGGGCCAAACGCCCCAGCATTTT. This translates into CAISESRGQGQTPQHF.

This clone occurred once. The CDR3 sequence is CASSVKLGENTEAFF. The CDR3 DNA reads as TGTGCCAGCAGTGTAAAATTAGGGGAGAACACTGAAGCTTTCTTT. The chain is built from TRBV28 and TRBJ1-1; tentative D call: TRBD1 (5 bases). CDR3 length equals 15 residues. Trimming removed 5 bases at V and 1 base at J, with 14 bases between. Germline V gene sequence: CDR1 MDHEN, CDR2 SYDVKM.

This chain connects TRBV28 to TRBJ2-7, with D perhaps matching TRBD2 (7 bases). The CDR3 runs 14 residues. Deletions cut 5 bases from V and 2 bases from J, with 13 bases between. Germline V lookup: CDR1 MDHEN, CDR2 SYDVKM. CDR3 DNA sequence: TGTGCCAGCAGTAGCGGGACATCCACCTACGAGCAGTACTTC. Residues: CASSSGTSTYEQYF. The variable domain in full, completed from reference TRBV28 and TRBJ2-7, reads DVKVTQSSRYLVKRTGEKVFLECVQDMDHENMFWYRQDPGLGLRLIYFSYDVKMKEKGDIPEGYSVSREKKERFSLILESASTNQTSMYLCASSSGTSTYEQYFGPGTRLTVT.

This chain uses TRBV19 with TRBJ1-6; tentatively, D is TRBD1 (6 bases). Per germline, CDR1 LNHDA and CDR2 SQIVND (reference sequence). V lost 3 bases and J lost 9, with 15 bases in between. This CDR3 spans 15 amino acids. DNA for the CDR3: TGTGCCAGTAGTATTTGGACAGATTCTAGTTCACCCCTCCACTTT. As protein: CASSIWTDSSSPLHF.

The chain's CDR3 is CASSSTSRGYYGYTF. The CDR3 DNA reads TGTGCCAGCAGCTCCACTTCGAGAGGCTACTATGGCTACACCTTC. The genes are TRBV7-9 and TRBJ1-2; D gene unclear. Per germline, CDR1 SEHNR and CDR2 FQNEAQ (reference sequence). This CDR3 region has 15 residues. V dropped 4 bases and J dropped 3 bases, with 15 bases sitting between them. The whole variable domain, filled in from reference TRBV7-9 and TRBJ1-2, reads DTGVSQNPRHKITKRGQNVTFRCDPISEHNRLYWYRQTLGQGPEFLTYFQNEAQLEKSRLLSDRFSAERPKGSFSTLEIQRTEQGDSAMYLCASSSTSRGYYGYTFGSGTRLTVV.

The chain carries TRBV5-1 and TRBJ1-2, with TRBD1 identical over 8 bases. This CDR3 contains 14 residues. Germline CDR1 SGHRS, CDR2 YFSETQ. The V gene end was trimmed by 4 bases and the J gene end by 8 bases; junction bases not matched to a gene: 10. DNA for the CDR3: TGCGCCAGCAGCCTCCGGGACAGGAACGGCGGCTACACCTTC. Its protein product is CASSLRDRNGGYTF. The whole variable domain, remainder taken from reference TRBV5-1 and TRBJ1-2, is KAGVTQTPRYLIKTRGQQVTLSCSPISGHRSVSWYQQTPGQGLQFLFEYFSETQRNKGNFPGRFSGRQFSNSRSEMNVSTLELGDSALYLCASSLRDRNGGYTFGSGTRLTVV.

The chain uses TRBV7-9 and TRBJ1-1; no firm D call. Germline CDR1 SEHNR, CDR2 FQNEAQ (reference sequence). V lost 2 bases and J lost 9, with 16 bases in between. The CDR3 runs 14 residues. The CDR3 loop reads CASSLPGVLEKAFF. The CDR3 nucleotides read TGTGCCAGCAGCTTACCGGGTGTATTAGAAAAAGCTTTCTTT.

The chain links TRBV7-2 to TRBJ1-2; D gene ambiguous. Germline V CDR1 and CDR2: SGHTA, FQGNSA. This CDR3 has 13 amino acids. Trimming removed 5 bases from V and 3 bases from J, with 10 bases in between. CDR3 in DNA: TGTGCCAGCAGCCCCTCGGGTCACTATGGCTACACCTTC. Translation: CASSPSGHYGYTF.